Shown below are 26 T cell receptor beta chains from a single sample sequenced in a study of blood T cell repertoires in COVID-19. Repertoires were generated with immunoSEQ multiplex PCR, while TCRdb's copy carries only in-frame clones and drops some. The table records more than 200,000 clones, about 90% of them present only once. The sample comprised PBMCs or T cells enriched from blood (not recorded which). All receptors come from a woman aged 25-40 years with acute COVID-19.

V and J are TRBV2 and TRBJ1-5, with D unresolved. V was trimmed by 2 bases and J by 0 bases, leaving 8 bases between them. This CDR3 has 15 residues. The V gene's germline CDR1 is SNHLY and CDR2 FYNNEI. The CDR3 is CASSEKGSSNQPQHF. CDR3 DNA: TGTGCCAGCAGTGAAAAAGGGAGTAGCAATCAGCCCCAGCATTTT.

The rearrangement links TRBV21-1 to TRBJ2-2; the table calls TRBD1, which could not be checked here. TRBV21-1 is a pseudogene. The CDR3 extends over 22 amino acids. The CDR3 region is CASSKGNLDRGSNLSSTGELFF. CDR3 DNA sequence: TGTGCCAGCAGCAAAGGGAATTTGGACAGGGGGTCCAATCTGAGCTCGACCGGGGAGCTGTTTTTT.

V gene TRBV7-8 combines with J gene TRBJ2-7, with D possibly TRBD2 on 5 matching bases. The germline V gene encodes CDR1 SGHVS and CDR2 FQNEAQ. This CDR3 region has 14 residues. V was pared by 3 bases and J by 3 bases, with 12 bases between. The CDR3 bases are TGTGCCAGCAGCTTTTTATCAGGAGGCTACGAGCAGTACTTC. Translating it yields CASSFLSGGYEQYF.

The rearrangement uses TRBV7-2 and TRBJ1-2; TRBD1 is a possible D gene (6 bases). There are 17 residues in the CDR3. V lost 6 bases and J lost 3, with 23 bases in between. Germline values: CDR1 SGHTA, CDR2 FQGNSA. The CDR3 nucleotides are TGTGCCAGCAGGGGCGGGGGCATGCGGTTACGTTACTATGGCTACACCTTC. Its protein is CASRGGGMRLRYYGYTF.

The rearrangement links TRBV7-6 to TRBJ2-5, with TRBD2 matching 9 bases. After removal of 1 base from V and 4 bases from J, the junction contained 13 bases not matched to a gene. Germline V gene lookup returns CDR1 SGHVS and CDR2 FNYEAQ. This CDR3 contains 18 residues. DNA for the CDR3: TGTGCCAGCAGCTTAGGATGGGGTAGCGGGGGCGAAGGAGAGACCCAGTACTTC. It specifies CASSLGWGSGGEGETQYF.

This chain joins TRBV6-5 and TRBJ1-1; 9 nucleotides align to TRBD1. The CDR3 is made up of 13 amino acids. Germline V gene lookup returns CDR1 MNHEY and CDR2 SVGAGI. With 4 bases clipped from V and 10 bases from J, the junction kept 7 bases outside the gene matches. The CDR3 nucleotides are TGTGCCAGCAGTTTTTCTAAGGACAGGGGAGCTTTCTTT. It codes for CASSFSKDRGAFF.

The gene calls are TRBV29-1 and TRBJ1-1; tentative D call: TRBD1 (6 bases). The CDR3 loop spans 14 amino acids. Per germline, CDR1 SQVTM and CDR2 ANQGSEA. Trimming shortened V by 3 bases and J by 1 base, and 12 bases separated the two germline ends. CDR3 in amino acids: CSVDLWGQNTEAFF. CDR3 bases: TGCAGCGTTGACCTGTGGGGACAGAACACTGAAGCTTTCTTT.

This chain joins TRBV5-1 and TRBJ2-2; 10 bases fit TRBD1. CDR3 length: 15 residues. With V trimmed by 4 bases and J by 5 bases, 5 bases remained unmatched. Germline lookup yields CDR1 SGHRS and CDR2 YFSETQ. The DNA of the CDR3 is TGCGCCAGCAGCCTGGGACAGGGGAAGACCGGGGAGCTGTTTTTT. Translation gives CASSLGQGKTGELFF.

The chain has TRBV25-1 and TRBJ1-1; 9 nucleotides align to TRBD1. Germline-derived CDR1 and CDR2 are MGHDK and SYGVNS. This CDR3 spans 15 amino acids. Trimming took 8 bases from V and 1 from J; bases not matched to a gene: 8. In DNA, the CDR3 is TGTGCCAGCCAAAGGGGACAGGGATCGAACACTGAAGCTTTCTTT. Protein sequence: CASQRGQGSNTEAFF. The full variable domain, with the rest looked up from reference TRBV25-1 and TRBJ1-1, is EADIYQTPRYLVIGTGKKITLECSQTMGHDKMYWYQQDPGMELHLIHYSYGVNSTEKGDLSSESTVSRIRTEHFPLTLESARPSHTSQYLCASQRGQGSNTEAFFGQGTRLTVV.

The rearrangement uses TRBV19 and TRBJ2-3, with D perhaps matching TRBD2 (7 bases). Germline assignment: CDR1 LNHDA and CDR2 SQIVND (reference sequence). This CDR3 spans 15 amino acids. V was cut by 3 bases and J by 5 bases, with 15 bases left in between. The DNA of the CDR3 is TGTGCCAGTAGTATTCGCGGGGGCTACAGAGATACGCAGTATTTT. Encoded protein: CASSIRGGYRDTQYF.

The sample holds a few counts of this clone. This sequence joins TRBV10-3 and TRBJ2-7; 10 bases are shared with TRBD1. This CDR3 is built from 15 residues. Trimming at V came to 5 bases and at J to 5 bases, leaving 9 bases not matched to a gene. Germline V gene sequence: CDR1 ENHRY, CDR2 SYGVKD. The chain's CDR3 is CAISNPGQGRNEQYF. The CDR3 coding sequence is TGTGCCATCAGTAACCCGGGACAGGGGAGGAACGAGCAGTACTTC.

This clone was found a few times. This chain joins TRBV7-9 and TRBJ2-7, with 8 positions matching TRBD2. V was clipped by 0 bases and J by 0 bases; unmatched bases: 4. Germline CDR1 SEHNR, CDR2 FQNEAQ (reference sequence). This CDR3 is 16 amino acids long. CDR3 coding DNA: TGTGCCAGCAGCTTAGCAGGCGGGGGGATCTCCTACGAGCAGTACTTC. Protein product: CASSLAGGGISYEQYF.

CDR3 sequence: CASSLDPGIFVPFF. Here the CDR3 DNA reads TGTGCCAGCAGCTTAGATCCAGGGATTTTCGTTCCGTTCTTC. The gene calls are TRBV11-2 and TRBJ2-1; possibly TRBD1 for D (5 bases). V gave up 0 bases and J gave up 15 bases, with 18 bases separating them. The length of the CDR3 is 14 residues. Germline CDR1 reads SGHAT; CDR2 reads FQNNGV.

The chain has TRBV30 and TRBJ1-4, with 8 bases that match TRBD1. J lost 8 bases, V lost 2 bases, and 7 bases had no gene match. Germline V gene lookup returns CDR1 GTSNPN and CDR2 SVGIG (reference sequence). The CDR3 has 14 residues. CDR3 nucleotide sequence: TGTGCCTGGAGTTCCGGGACAGGAAGGGAAAAACTGTTTTTT. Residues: CAWSSGTGREKLFF.

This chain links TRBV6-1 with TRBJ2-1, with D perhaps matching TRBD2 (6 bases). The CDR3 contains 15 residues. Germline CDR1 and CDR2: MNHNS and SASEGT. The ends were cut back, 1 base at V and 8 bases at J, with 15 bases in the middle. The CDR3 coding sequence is TGTGCCAGCAGTGAAGACATATCGGAGGGCCATGAGCAGTTCTTC. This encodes CASSEDISEGHEQFF.

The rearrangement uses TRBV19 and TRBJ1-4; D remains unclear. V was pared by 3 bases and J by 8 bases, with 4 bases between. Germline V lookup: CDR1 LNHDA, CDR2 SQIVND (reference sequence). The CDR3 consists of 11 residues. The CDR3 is CASSIGEKLFF. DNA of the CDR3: TGTGCCAGTAGTATTGGCGAAAAACTGTTTTTT.

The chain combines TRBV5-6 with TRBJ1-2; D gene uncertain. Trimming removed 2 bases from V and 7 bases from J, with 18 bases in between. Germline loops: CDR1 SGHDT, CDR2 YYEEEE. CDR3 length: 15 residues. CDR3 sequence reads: CASSFGRLAGGGYTF. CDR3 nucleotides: TGTGCCAGCAGCTTTGGGCGTCTCGCGGGCGGTGGCTACACCTTC. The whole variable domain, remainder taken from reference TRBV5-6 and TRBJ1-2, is DAGVTQSPTHLIKTRGQQVTLRCSPKSGHDTVSWYQQALGQGPQFIFQYYEEEERQRGNFPDRFSGHQFPNYSSELNVNALLLGDSALYLCASSFGRLAGGGYTFGSGTRLTVV.

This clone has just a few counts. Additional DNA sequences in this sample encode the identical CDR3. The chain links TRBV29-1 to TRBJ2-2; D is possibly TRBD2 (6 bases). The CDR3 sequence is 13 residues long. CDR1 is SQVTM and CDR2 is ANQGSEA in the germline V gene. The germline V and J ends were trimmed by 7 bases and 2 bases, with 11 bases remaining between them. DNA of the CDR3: TGCAGCGGCCGGGACTCCAACACCGGGGAGCTGTTTTTT. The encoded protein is CSGRDSNTGELFF.

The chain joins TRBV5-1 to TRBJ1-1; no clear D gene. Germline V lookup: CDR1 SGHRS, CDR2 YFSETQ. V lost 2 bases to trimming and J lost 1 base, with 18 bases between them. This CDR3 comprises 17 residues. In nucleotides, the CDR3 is TGCGCCAGCAGCTTTGGAGCCTTCGCGGCTGGGAACACTGAAGCTTTCTTT. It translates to CASSFGAFAAGNTEAFF.

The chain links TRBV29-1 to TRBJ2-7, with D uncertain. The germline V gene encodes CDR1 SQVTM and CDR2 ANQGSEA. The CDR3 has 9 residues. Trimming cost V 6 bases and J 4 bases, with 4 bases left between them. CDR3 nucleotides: TGCAGCGTCAATTACGAGCAGTACTTC. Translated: CSVNYEQYF.

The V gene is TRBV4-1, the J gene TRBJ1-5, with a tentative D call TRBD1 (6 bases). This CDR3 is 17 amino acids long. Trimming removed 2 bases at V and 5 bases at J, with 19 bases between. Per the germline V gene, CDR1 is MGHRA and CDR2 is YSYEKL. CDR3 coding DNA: TGCGCCAGCAGCCAATTAGTGGGACACATAGACGATCAGCCCCAGCATTTT. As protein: CASSQLVGHIDDQPQHF.

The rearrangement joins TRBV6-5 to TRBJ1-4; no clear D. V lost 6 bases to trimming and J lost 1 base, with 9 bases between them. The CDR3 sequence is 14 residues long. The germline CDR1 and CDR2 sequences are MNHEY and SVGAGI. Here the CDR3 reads CASRPSITNEKLFF. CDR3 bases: TGTGCCAGCAGACCTTCTATAACTAATGAAAAACTGTTTTTT.

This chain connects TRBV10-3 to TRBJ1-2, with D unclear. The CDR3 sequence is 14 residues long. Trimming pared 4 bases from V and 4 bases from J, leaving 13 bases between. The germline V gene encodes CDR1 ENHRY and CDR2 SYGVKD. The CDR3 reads CAISVAGVFYGYTF. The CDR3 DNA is TGTGCCATCAGTGTGGCGGGCGTCTTCTATGGCTACACCTTC.

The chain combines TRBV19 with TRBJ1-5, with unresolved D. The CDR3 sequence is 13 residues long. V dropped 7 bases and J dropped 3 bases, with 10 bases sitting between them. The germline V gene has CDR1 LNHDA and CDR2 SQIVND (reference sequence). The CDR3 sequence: CASISGFNQPQHF. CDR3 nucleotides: TGTGCCAGTATATCAGGCTTCAATCAGCCCCAGCATTTT. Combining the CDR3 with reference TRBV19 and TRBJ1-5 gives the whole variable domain DGGITQSPKYLFRKEGQNVTLSCEQNLNHDAMYWYRQDPGQGLRLIYYSQIVNDFQKGDIAEGYSVSREKKESFPLTVTSAQKNPTAFYLCASISGFNQPQHFGDGTRLSIL.

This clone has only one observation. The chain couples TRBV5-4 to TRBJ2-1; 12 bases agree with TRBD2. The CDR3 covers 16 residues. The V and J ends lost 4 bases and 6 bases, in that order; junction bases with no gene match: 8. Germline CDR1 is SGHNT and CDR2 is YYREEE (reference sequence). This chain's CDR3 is CASSKGLAGRFNEQFF. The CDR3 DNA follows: TGTGCCAGCAGCAAGGGACTAGCGGGCAGGTTCAATGAGCAGTTCTTC.

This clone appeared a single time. The CDR3 DNA reads TGTGCCACCAGCAGAGGACAGGCTGGAAACACCATATATTTT. It codes for CATSRGQAGNTIYF. V and J are TRBV15 and TRBJ1-3, with TRBD1 as a possible D gene (6 bases). Germline V CDR1 and CDR2: LNHNV, YYDKDF (reference sequence). V was trimmed by 1 base and J by 2 bases, leaving 6 bases between them. This CDR3 contains 14 residues.